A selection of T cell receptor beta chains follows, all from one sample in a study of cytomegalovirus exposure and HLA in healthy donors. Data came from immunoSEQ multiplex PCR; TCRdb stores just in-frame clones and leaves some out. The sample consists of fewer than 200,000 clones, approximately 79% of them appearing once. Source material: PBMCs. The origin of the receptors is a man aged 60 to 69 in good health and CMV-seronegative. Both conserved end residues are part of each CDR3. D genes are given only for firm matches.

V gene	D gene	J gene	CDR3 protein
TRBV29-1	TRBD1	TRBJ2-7	CSVEDPGTGGVEQYF
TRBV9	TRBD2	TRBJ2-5	CASSPRPGLGGETQYF
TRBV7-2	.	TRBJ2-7	CASSRGGSISYEQYF
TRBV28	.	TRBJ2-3	CASFQGSTDTQYF
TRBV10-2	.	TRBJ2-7	CASRGRDEQYF
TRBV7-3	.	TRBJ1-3	CASSLITTANSGNTIYF
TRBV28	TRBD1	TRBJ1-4	CATVSPGQGGEKLFF
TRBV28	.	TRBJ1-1	CASTLRGSEGTFF
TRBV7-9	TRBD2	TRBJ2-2	CASSFKGPGGRVLTGELFF
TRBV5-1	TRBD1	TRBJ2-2	CASSLSTGTGNTGELFF
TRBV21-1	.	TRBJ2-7	CASSPPSGRAYEQYF
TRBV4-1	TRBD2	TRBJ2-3	CASSRLGLAGSTDTQYF
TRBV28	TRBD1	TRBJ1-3	CASSGQGFGNTIYF
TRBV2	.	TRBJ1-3	CASTVGAGNTIYF
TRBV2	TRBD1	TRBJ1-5	CASSGGQGNQPQHF
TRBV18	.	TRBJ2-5	CASSPDAGEETQYF
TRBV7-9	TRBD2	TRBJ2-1	CSSSLGTSGPYNEQFF